This T cell receptor beta chain appears in the sequencing data of a study of shared clonotypes between healthy human individuals. Note on this clone: Its target is unknown. In the same sample, other DNA sequences code for this CDR3.

Study findings and constraints: Generation probabilities were higher for clonotypes shared across all four sorted-subset donors than for unshared ones.

Trimming took off 0 bases at V and 4 bases at J, with 1 base between the two ends. The length of the CDR3 is 13 residues. Per the germline V gene, CDR1 is SGHVS and CDR2 is FQNEAQ. Original handling: Filtering differed, since immunoSEQ gave only junction sequences and no quality scores. Assay used: immunoSEQ multiplex PCR; TCRdb lists only in-frame clones, some missing. Clone size and V and J calls were adopted from that table, with D and trimming inferred from the DNA. The table has 1 million to 1.3 million clones, around three quarters seen once. The receptor was isolated from a man between 18 and 35 years old in good health. Some clones in this sample may be carry-over from other donors' samples. Sequences were obtained from memory CD4+ T cells from PBMCs. The subset here: CD45RA-negative fraction. The rearrangement joins TRBV7-8 to TRBJ2-6; D gene uncertain. The CDR3 coding sequence is TGTGCCAGCAGCTTAGCCGGGGCCAACGTCCTGACTTTC. Its translation: CASSLAGANVLTF.